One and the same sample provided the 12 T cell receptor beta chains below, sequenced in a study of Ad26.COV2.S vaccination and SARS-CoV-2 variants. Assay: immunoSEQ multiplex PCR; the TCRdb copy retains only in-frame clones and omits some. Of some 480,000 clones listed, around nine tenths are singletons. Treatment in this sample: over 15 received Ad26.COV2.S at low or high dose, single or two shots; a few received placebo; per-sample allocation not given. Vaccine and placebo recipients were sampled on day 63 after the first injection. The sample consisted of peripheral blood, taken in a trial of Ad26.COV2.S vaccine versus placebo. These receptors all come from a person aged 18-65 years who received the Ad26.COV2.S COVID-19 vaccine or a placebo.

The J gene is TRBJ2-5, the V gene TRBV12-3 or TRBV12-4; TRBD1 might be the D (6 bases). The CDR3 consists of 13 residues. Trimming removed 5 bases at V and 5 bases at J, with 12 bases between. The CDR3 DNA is TGTGCCAGCAGTACAGGACAGCGGGAGACCCAGTACTTC. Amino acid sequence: CASSTGQRETQYF.

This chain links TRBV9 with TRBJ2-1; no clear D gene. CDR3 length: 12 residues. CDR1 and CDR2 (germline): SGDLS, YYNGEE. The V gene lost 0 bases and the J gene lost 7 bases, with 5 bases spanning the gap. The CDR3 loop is CASSVAENEQFF. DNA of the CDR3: TGTGCCAGCAGCGTAGCGGAGAATGAGCAGTTCTTC. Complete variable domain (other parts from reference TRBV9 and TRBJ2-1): DSGVTQTPKHLITATGQRVTLRCSPRSGDLSVYWYQQSLDQGLQFLIQYYNGEERAKGNILERFSAQQFPDLHSELNLSSLELGDSALYFCASSVAENEQFFGPGTRLTVL.

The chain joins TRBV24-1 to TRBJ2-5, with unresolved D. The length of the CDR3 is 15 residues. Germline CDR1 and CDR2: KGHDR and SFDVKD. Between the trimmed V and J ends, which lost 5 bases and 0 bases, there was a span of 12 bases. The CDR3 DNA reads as TGTGCCACCAGTGTCCCCGACAAGTACCAAGAGACCCAGTACTTC. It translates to CATSVPDKYQETQYF.

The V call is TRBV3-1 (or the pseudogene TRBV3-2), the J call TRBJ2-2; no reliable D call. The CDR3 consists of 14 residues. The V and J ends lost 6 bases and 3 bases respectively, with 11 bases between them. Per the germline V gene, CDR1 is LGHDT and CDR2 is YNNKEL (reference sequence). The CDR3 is CASRITYDTGELFF. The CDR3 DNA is TGTGCCAGCAGGATTACTTATGACACCGGGGAGCTGTTTTTT.

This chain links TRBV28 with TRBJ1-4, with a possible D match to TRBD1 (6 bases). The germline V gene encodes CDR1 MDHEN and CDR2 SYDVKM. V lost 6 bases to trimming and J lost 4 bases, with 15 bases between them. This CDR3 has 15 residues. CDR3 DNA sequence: TGTGCCAGCAGGGGGGAGGACAGTCGTAATGAAAAACTGTTTTTT. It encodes CASRGEDSRNEKLFF.

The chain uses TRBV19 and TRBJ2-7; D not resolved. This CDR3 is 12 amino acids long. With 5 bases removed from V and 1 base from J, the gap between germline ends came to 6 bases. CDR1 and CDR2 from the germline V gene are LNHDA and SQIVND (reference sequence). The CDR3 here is CASSAGSYEQYF. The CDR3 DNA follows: TGTGCCAGTAGTGCCGGGTCCTACGAGCAGTACTTC.

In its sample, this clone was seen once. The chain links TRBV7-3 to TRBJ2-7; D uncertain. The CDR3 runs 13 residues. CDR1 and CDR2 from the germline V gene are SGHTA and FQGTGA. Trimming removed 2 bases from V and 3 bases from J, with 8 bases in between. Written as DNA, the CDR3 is TGTGCCAGCAGCTTATGGCCAGGCTACGAGCAGTACTTC. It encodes CASSLWPGYEQYF.

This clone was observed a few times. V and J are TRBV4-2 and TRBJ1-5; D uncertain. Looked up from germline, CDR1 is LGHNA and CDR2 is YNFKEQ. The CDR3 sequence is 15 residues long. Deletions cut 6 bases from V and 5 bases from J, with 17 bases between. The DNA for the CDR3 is TGTGCCAGCAGGCGTACACAGACCTCGGATCAGCCCCAGCATTTT. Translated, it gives CASRRTQTSDQPQHF.

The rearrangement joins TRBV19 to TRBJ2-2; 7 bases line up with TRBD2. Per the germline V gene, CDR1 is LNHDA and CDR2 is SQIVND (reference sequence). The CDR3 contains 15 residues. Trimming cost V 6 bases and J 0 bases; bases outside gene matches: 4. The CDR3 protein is CASREAGTNTGELFF. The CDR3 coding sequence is TGTGCCAGTAGAGAAGCGGGGACGAACACCGGGGAGCTGTTTTTT.

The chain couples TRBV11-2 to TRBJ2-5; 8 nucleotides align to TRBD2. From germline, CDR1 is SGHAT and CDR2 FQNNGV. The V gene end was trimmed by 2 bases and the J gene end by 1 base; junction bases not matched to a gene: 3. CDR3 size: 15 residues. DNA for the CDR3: TGTGCCAGCAGCTTAACCGGGAGGGCCCAAGAGACCCAGTACTTC. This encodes CASSLTGRAQETQYF.

CDR3 bases: TGTGCCAGCAGGGCAGGACCGACCCAGTACTTC. Translating it yields CASRAGPTQYF. V and J are TRBV28 and TRBJ2-5; D is undetermined. The germline gives CDR1 MDHEN, CDR2 SYDVKM. Trimming left V 6 bases short and J 7 bases short, with 9 bases between. The CDR3 has 11 amino acids.

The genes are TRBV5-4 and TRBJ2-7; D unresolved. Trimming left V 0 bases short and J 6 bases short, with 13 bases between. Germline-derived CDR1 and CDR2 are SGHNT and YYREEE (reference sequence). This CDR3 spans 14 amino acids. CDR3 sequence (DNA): TGTGCCAGCAGCTTGGAGCCTAACGGTCGCGAGCAGTACTTC. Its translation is CASSLEPNGREQYF. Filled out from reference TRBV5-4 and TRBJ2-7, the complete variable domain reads ETGVTQSPTHLIKTRGQQVTLRCSSQSGHNTVSWYQQALGQGPQFIFQYYREEENGRGNFPPRFSGLQFPNYSSELNVNALELDDSALYLCASSLEPNGREQYFGPGTRLTVT.